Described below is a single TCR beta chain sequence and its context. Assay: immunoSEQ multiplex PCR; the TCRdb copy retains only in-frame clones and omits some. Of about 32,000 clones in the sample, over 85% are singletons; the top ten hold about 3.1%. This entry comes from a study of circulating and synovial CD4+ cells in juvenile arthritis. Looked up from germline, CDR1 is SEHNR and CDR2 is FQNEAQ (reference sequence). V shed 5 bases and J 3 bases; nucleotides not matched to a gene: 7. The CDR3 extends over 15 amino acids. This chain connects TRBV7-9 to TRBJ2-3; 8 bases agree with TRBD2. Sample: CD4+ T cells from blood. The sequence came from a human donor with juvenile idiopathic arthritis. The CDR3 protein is CASSTSGLGTDTQYF. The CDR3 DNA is TGTGCCAGCAGCACTTCGGGACTAGGAACAGATACGCAGTATTTT.